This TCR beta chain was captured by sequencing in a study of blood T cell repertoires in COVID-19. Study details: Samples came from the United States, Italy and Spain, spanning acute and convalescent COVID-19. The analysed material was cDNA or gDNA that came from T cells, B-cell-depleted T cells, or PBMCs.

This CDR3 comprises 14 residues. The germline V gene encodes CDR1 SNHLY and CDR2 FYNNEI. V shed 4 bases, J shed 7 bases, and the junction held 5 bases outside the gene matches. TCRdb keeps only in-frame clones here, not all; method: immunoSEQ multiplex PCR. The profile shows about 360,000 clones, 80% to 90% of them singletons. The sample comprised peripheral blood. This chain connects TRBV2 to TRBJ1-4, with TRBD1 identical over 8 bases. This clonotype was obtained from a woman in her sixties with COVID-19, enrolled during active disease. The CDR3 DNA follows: TGTGCCAGCAGTGGCGACAGGGGCAGTGAAAAACTGTTTTTT. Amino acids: CASSGDRGSEKLFF.